Listed below are T cell receptor beta chains from one sample, sequenced in a study of T-cell reconstitution after alpha-beta-depleted transplantation in children. TCRdb reprocessed the PCR reads with MiXCR, giving one entry per CDR3 protein. Of about 540,000 distinct CDR3 sequences listed, 25% to 30% are singletons. The material sequenced was PBMCs, taken before TCRalphabeta/CD19-depleted stem cell transplant. The receptors originated from a boy less than two years old with Wiskott-Aldrich syndrome, due to receive a stem cell transplant. CDR3s include the opening cysteine and the closing phenylalanine or tryptophan. The order of the fields is J gene, V gene, D gene, clone size, CDR3 DNA, CDR3 protein. D genes are given only for firm matches. Only part of the rows carry a size: once, few, many, or a class if the clone is expanded.

j_gene: TRBJ2-5; v_gene: TRBV3-1; d_gene: .; abundance: .; CDR3nt: TGTGCCAGCAGCTCCTGGACGGGGGTAATGAGGGAGACCCAGTACTTC; CDR3aa: CASSSWTGVMRETQYF
j_gene: TRBJ2-5; v_gene: TRBV25-1; d_gene: .; abundance: .; CDR3nt: TGTGCCAGCAGTGAATGGGGAGAGACCCAGTACTTC; CDR3aa: CASSEWGETQYF
j_gene: TRBJ2-5; v_gene: TRBV7-9; d_gene: .; abundance: few; CDR3nt: TGTGCCAGCAGCTTAAATCCTATGGACTGGCAAGAGACCCAGTACTTC; CDR3aa: CASSLNPMDWQETQYF
j_gene: TRBJ2-3; v_gene: TRBV4-2; d_gene: .; abundance: .; CDR3nt: TGTGCCAGCAGCCAAGTGGGGCAAAGCACAGATACGCAGTATTTT; CDR3aa: CASSQVGQSTDTQYF
j_gene: TRBJ1-5; v_gene: TRBV5-1; d_gene: .; abundance: few; CDR3nt: TGCGCCAGCAGCTTGGCCCCGGGGTATGGGAATCAGCCCCAGCATTTT; CDR3aa: CASSLAPGYGNQPQHF
j_gene: TRBJ2-3; v_gene: TRBV5-6; d_gene: .; abundance: few; CDR3nt: TGTGCCAGCAGCTTTGGGAGGCGAGGAGATACGCAGTATTTT; CDR3aa: CASSFGRRGDTQYF
j_gene: TRBJ1-4; v_gene: TRBV28; d_gene: TRBD1; abundance: few; CDR3nt: TGTGCCAGCAGTTCTCTAGACAGGGTATCATTTTTT; CDR3aa: CASSSLDRVSFF
j_gene: TRBJ1-1; v_gene: TRBV14; d_gene: .; abundance: .; CDR3nt: TGTGCCAGCAGCCGACAGAGAAACACTGAAGCTTTCTTT; CDR3aa: CASSRQRNTEAFF
j_gene: TRBJ2-3; v_gene: TRBV6-5; d_gene: TRBD2; abundance: few; CDR3nt: TGTGCCAGCAGTTACAACCCTAGCGGGAGCACAGATACGCAGTATTTT; CDR3aa: CASSYNPSGSTDTQYF
j_gene: TRBJ2-1; v_gene: TRBV29-1; d_gene: TRBD2; abundance: .; CDR3nt: TGCAGCGTTGAAATGGGACAGCGACTAGCGGTCAATGAGCAGTTCTTC; CDR3aa: CSVEMGQRLAVNEQFF
j_gene: TRBJ1-2; v_gene: TRBV6-6; d_gene: .; abundance: few; CDR3nt: TGTGCCAGCAGTTACTCGAGTCCTTATGGCTACACCTTC; CDR3aa: CASSYSSPYGYTF
j_gene: TRBJ2-5; v_gene: TRBV10-3; d_gene: TRBD1; abundance: few; CDR3nt: TGTGCCATCAGCTGGGACAGCCAAGAGACCCAGTACTTC; CDR3aa: CAISWDSQETQYF
j_gene: TRBJ2-2; v_gene: TRBV5-1; d_gene: .; abundance: .; CDR3nt: TGCGCCAGCAGCTTCGAGGGATACGGGGAGCTGTTTTTT; CDR3aa: CASSFEGYGELFF
j_gene: TRBJ2-1; v_gene: TRBV20-1; d_gene: TRBD2; abundance: .; CDR3nt: TGCAGTGCTAGGGGATTGAACAGCGGGAGGAACTCCTACAATGAGCAGTTCTTC; CDR3aa: CSARGLNSGRNSYNEQFF
j_gene: TRBJ2-3; v_gene: TRBV27; d_gene: TRBD2; abundance: .; CDR3nt: TGTGCCAGCACCCCGGCGCGCGGGAGGTACACGAGCACAGATACGCAGTATTTT; CDR3aa: CASTPARGRYTSTDTQYF
j_gene: TRBJ2-2; v_gene: TRBV28; d_gene: .; abundance: .; CDR3nt: .; CDR3aa: CASSLTFGAGELFF
j_gene: TRBJ1-3; v_gene: TRBV6-1; d_gene: TRBD1; abundance: .; CDR3nt: TGTGCCAGCAGTGTAGAGGACAGGGCTGCAAACACCATATATTTT; CDR3aa: CASSVEDRAANTIYF
j_gene: TRBJ1-1; v_gene: TRBV5-8; d_gene: TRBD1; abundance: .; CDR3nt: TGTGCCAGCAGCTTGGGGGACAGACCGAACACTGAAGCTTTCTTT; CDR3aa: CASSLGDRPNTEAFF
j_gene: TRBJ2-7; v_gene: TRBV20-1; d_gene: .; abundance: .; CDR3nt: TGCAGTGCTAGTTACTCTACGGGGCGGAGCTACGAGCAGTACTTC; CDR3aa: CSASYSTGRSYEQYF
j_gene: TRBJ2-1; v_gene: TRBV20-1; d_gene: TRBD2; abundance: .; CDR3nt: TGCAGTGCTAGAAAGGGACTAGCGGCCTACAATGAGCAGTTCTTC; CDR3aa: CSARKGLAAYNEQFF
j_gene: TRBJ2-7; v_gene: TRBV29-1; d_gene: TRBD1; abundance: few; CDR3nt: TGCAGCGTTGCCCCATGGGCGGGACAGGGGAGCAACGAGCAGTACTTC; CDR3aa: CSVAPWAGQGSNEQYF
j_gene: TRBJ2-1; v_gene: TRBV5-1; d_gene: .; abundance: few; CDR3nt: TGCGCCAGCAGCGACGGACTACACAATGAGCAGTTCTTC; CDR3aa: CASSDGLHNEQFF
j_gene: TRBJ2-5; v_gene: TRBV28; d_gene: TRBD2; abundance: few; CDR3nt: TGTGCCAGCAGTGGACTAGCGGGATTGGGGACCCAGTACTTC; CDR3aa: CASSGLAGLGTQYF
j_gene: TRBJ2-1; v_gene: TRBV7-9; d_gene: TRBD1; abundance: .; CDR3nt: TGTGCCAGCAGCTTGGGGGACAGAATGGGCGATGAGCAGTTCTTC; CDR3aa: CASSLGDRMGDEQFF
j_gene: TRBJ1-2; v_gene: TRBV20-1; d_gene: .; abundance: .; CDR3nt: TGCAGTGCTAGAGGCCCCTTCGGGGCTAACTATGGCTACACCTTC; CDR3aa: CSARGPFGANYGYTF
j_gene: TRBJ2-2; v_gene: TRBV25-1; d_gene: TRBD1; abundance: few; CDR3nt: TGTGCCAGCAGGGCGGCGGGACAGGGTCTAAGCGGTACCGGGGAGCTGTTTTTT; CDR3aa: CASRAAGQGLSGTGELFF
j_gene: TRBJ2-5; v_gene: TRBV18; d_gene: .; abundance: .; CDR3nt: TGTGCCAGCTCACCAATCCCTCTAGGATCTGCAGGCGAGACCCAGTACTTC; CDR3aa: CASSPIPLGSAGETQYF
j_gene: TRBJ1-4; v_gene: TRBV29-1; d_gene: .; abundance: few; CDR3nt: TGCAGCGCTCTCGGACAGATTAATGAAAAACTGTTTTTT; CDR3aa: CSALGQINEKLFF
j_gene: TRBJ2-5; v_gene: TRBV5-5; d_gene: .; abundance: once; CDR3nt: TGTGCCAGCAGCCCGCTGGGCAGCCGGGAGACCCAGTACTTC; CDR3aa: CASSPLGSRETQYF
j_gene: TRBJ2-7; v_gene: TRBV29-1; d_gene: TRBD1; abundance: .; CDR3nt: TGCAGCGTGGCGAGCGGGGACAGGGGGGAGCAGTACTTC; CDR3aa: CSVASGDRGEQYF
j_gene: TRBJ2-1; v_gene: TRBV4-2; d_gene: .; abundance: few; CDR3nt: TGTGCCAGCAGCCCGGGGCTAAAGGGGTACAATGAGCAGTTCTTC; CDR3aa: CASSPGLKGYNEQFF
j_gene: TRBJ2-1; v_gene: TRBV5-1; d_gene: .; abundance: few; CDR3nt: TGCGCCAGCAGCTTGGCCGGAGTTCTCGATGAGCAGTTCTTC; CDR3aa: CASSLAGVLDEQFF
j_gene: TRBJ2-7; v_gene: TRBV12-3/TRBV12-4; d_gene: .; abundance: few; CDR3nt: TGTGCCAGCAGTATCAACCCCCTTGCCTACGAGCAGTACTTC; CDR3aa: CASSINPLAYEQYF
j_gene: TRBJ2-2; v_gene: TRBV20-1; d_gene: .; abundance: .; CDR3nt: TGCAGTGCTAGGGAGGCCGGGGAGCTGTTTTTT; CDR3aa: CSAREAGELFF
j_gene: TRBJ2-2; v_gene: TRBV5-1; d_gene: TRBD1; abundance: .; CDR3nt: TGCGCCAGCCGGGACAGGGCCTCGAACACCGGGGAGCTGTTTTTT; CDR3aa: CASRDRASNTGELFF
j_gene: TRBJ2-1; v_gene: TRBV19; d_gene: .; abundance: once; CDR3nt: TGTGCCAGTAGTATCCGACTACTTAGCTCCTACAATGAGCAGTTCTTC; CDR3aa: CASSIRLLSSYNEQFF
j_gene: TRBJ1-4; v_gene: TRBV28; d_gene: .; abundance: .; CDR3nt: TGTGCCAGCAATCGACAGTTTAATGAAAAAGTGTTTTTT; CDR3aa: CASNRQFNEKVFF
j_gene: TRBJ2-3; v_gene: TRBV4-1; d_gene: TRBD2; abundance: .; CDR3nt: TGCGCCAGCAGCCGCGGATTTATCGGACTAGCGAGGACAGATACGCAGTATTTT; CDR3aa: CASSRGFIGLARTDTQYF
j_gene: TRBJ1-3; v_gene: TRBV12-3/TRBV12-4; d_gene: .; abundance: few; CDR3nt: TGTGCCAGCAGTGTGGGTCCTGGAAACACCATATATTTT; CDR3aa: CASSVGPGNTIYF
j_gene: TRBJ2-5; v_gene: TRBV10-3; d_gene: TRBD2; abundance: .; CDR3nt: TGTGCCATCAGTGAGTCAGGCGGGAGACTAGCGGCAGCTCAAGAGACCCAGTACTTC; CDR3aa: CAISESGGRLAAAQETQYF
j_gene: TRBJ2-1; v_gene: TRBV7-2; d_gene: TRBD1; abundance: few; CDR3nt: TGTGCCAGCAGCCGCGGACAGGGGGTAGTTGAGCAGTTCTTC; CDR3aa: CASSRGQGVVEQFF
j_gene: TRBJ2-7; v_gene: TRBV9; d_gene: TRBD2; abundance: .; CDR3nt: TGTGCCAGCAGCGCCGCGGGGGGTGGGGGCTACGAGCAGTACTTC; CDR3aa: CASSAAGGGGYEQYF
j_gene: TRBJ1-6; v_gene: TRBV20-1; d_gene: .; abundance: .; CDR3nt: TGCAGCGTTGGGACCTATAATTCACCCCTCCACTTT; CDR3aa: CSVGTYNSPLHF
j_gene: TRBJ1-5; v_gene: TRBV6-5; d_gene: .; abundance: few; CDR3nt: TGTGCCAGCAGTTACACCCCCAAGGATCAGCCCCAGCATTTT; CDR3aa: CASSYTPKDQPQHF
j_gene: TRBJ2-3; v_gene: TRBV11-1; d_gene: TRBD2; abundance: .; CDR3nt: TGTGCCAGCAGCTCACCCCGTGGTAGCGGGAGGGCCGAGCTCGCAGATACGCAGTATTTT; CDR3aa: CASSSPRGSGRAELADTQYF
j_gene: TRBJ2-7; v_gene: TRBV7-2; d_gene: TRBD1; abundance: .; CDR3nt: TGTGCCAGCAGCGTACTTATGACCGGGACAGGGTCCGACGAGCAGTACTTC; CDR3aa: CASSVLMTGTGSDEQYF